In its sample, the clone carrying this T cell receptor (beta chain) was seen many times. No antigen is known for it. The sample is drawn from a study of T cells after yellow fever vaccination. Points from the study as a whole: Most primary-vaccination clones recurred post-booster (more than 95% CD4, 88% CD8). Overlap between CD4 and CD8 compartments was detected for a small share of clonotypes.

Unmatched junction bases numbered 3, after V lost 7 bases and J lost 4 bases. From germline, CDR1 is MDHEN and CDR2 SYDVKM. There are 13 residues in the CDR3. They built TCR cDNA with 5'RACE template switching, a step that put in a universal primer site and UMIs. TCRdb re-derived calls from the 5' RACE reads in MiXCR, one entry per CDR3 protein. The table has approximately 110,000 distinct CDR3 sequences, more than 7.5% seen once. The chain uses TRBV28 and TRBJ1-4; 7 positions match TRBD1. This receptor was identified in a man aged 25-40 years who received the YFV17D yellow fever vaccine. The material sequenced was CD8+ T cells sorted from PBMCs, taken 45 days after the yellow fever booster vaccination. The CDR3 spells CASTGTDNEKLFF. The CDR3 coding sequence is TGTGCCAGCACCGGGACAGATAATGAAAAACTGTTTTTT.